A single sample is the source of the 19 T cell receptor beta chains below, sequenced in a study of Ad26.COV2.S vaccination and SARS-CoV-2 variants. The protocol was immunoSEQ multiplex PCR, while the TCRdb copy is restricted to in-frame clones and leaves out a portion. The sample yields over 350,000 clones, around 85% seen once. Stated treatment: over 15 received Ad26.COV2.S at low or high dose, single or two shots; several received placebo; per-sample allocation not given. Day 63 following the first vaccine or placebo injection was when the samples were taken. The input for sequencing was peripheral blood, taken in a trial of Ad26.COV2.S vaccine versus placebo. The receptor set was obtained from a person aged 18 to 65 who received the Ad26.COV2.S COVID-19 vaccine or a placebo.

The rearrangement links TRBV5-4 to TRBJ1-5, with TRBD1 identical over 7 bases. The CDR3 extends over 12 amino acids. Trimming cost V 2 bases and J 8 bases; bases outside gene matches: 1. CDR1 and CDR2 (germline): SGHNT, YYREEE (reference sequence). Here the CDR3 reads CASSFDREPQHF. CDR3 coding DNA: TGTGCCAGCAGCTTTGACAGGGAGCCCCAGCATTTT.

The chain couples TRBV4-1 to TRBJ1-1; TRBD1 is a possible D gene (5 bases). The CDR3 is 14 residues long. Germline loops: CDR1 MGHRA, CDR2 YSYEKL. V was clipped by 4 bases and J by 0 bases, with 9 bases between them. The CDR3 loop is CASSRREMNTEAFF. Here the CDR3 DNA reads TGCGCCAGCAGCCGCAGGGAAATGAACACTGAAGCTTTCTTT.

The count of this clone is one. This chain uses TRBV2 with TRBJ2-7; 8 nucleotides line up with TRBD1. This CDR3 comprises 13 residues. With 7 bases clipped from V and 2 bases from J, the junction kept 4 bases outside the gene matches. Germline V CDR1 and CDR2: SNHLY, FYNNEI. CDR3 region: CASNIQGAYEQYF. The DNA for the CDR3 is TGTGCCAGCAACATACAGGGGGCCTACGAGCAGTACTTC.

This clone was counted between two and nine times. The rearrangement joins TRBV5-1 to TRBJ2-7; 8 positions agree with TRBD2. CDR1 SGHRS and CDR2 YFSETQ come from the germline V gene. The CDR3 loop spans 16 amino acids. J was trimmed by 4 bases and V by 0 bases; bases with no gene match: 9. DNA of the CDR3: TGCGCCAGCAGCTTGGTCGGGGGGGCCTCTACGTACGAGCAGTACTTC. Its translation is CASSLVGGASTYEQYF.

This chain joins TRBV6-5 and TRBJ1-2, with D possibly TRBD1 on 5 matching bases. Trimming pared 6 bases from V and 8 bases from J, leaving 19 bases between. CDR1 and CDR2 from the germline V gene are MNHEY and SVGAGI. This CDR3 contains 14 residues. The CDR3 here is CASSNGGKVSGYTF. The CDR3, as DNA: TGTGCCAGCAGCAACGGGGGGAAGGTTTCCGGCTACACCTTC.

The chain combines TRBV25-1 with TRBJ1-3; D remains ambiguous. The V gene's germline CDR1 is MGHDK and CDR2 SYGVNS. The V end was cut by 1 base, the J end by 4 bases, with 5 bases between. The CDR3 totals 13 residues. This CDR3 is CASSEFAGNTIYF. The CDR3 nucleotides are TGTGCCAGCAGTGAATTCGCCGGAAACACCATATATTTT.

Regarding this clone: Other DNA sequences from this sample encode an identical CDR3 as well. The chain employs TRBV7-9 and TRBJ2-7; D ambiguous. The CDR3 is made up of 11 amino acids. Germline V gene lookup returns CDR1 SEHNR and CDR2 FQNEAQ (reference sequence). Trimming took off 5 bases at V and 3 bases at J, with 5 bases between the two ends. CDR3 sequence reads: CASSRGYEQYF. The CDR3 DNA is TGTGCCAGCAGCCGAGGCTACGAGCAGTACTTC.

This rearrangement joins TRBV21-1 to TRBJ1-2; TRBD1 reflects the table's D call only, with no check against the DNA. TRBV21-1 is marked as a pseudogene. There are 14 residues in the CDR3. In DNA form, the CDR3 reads TGTGCCAGCAGCAAAAACAGGGTTCTTTATGGCTACACCTTC. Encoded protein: CASSKNRVLYGYTF.

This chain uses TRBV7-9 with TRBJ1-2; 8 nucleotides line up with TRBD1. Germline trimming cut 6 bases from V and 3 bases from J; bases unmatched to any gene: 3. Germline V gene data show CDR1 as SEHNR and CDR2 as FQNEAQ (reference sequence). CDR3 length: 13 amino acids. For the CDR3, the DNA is TGTGCCAGCAGACAGGGACAGGACTATGGCTACACCTTC. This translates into CASRQGQDYGYTF.

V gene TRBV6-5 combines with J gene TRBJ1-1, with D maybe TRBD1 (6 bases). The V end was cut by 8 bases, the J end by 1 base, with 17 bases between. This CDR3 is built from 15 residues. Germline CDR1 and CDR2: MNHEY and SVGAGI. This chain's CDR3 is CASLQGRGRNTEAFF. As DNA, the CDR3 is TGTGCCAGCCTCCAGGGGCGGGGAAGGAACACTGAAGCTTTCTTT.

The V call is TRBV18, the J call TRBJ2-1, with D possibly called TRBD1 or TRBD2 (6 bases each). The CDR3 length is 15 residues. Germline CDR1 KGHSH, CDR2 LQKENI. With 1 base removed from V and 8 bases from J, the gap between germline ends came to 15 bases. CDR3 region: CASSPLSGAGYEQFF. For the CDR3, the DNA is TGTGCCAGCTCACCACTTTCGGGGGCTGGCTATGAGCAGTTCTTC.

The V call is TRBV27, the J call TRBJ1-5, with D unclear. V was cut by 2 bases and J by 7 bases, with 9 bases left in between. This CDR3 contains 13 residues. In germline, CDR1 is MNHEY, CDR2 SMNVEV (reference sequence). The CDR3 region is CASSLAGSQPQHF. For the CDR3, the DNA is TGTGCCAGCAGTTTAGCTGGTTCCCAGCCCCAGCATTTT.

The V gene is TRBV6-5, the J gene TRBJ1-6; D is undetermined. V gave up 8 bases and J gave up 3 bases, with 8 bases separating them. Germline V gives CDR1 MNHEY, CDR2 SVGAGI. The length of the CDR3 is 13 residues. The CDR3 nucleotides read TGTGCCAGCGGAGTCGTCTATAATTCACCCCTCCACTTT. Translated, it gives CASGVVYNSPLHF.

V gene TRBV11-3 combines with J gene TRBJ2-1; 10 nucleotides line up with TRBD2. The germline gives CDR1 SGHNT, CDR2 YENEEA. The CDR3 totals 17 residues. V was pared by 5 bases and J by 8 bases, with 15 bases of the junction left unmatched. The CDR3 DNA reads TGTGCCAGCAGCCCCGGGACTAGCGAGGTCAGGGGAGATGAGCAGTTCTTC. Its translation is CASSPGTSEVRGDEQFF.

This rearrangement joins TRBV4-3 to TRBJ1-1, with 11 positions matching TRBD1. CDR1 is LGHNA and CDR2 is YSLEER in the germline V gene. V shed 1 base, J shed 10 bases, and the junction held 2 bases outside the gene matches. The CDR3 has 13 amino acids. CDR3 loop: CASSQGGQGGAFF. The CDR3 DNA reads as TGCGCCAGCAGCCAAGGGGGACAGGGGGGAGCTTTCTTT.

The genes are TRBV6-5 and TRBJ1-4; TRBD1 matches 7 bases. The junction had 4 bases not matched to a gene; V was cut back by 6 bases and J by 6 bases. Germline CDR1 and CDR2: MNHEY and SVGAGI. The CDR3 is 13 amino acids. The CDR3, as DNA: TGTGCCAGCAGGCGGCAGGGGGATGAAAAACTGTTTTTT. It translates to CASRRQGDEKLFF.

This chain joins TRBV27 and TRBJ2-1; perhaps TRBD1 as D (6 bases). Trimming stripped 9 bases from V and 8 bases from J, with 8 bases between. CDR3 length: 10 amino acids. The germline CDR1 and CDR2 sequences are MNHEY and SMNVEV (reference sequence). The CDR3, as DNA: TGTGCCAGTAGGGGGTATGAGCAGTTCTTC. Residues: CASRGYEQFF.

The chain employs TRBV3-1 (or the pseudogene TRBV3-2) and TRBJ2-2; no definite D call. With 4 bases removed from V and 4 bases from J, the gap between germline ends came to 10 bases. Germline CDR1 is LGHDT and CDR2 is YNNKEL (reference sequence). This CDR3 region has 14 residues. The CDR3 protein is CASSRAPSTGELFF. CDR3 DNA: TGTGCCAGCAGCCGCGCCCCGAGCACCGGGGAGCTGTTTTTT.

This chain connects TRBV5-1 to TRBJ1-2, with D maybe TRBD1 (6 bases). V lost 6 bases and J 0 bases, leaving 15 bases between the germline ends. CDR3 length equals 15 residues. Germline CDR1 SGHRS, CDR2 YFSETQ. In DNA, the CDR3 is TGCGCCAGCACGGGTTTGACAGGAGCTAACTATGGCTACACCTTC. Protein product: CASTGLTGANYGYTF.